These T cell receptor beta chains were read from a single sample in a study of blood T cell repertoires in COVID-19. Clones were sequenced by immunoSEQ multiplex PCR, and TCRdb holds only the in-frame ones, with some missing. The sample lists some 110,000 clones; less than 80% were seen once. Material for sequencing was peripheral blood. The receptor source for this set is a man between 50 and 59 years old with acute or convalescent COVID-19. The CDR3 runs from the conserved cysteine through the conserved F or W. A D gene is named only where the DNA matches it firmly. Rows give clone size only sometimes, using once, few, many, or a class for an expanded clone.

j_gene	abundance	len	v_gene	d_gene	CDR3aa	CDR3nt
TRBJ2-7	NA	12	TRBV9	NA	CASSVDIYEQYF	TGTGCCAGCAGCGTAGACATCTACGAGCAGTACTTC
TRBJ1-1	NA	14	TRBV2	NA	CASTAEGRGTEAFF	TGTGCCAGCACCGCAGAGGGTCGCGGCACTGAAGCTTTCTTT
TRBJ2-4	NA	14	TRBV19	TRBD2	CASSGGLPKNIQYF	TGTGCCAGTAGCGGGGGACTACCCAAAAACATTCAGTACTTC
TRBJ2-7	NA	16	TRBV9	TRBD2	CASSVDVTSGTYEQYF	TGTGCCAGCAGCGTAGATGTGACTAGCGGGACCTACGAGCAGTACTTC
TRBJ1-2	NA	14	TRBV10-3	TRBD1	CAISGQQGGGGYTF	TGTGCCATCAGTGGCCAACAGGGGGGAGGAGGCTACACCTTC
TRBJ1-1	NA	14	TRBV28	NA	CASSLDTSNTEAFF	TGTGCCAGCAGCCTCGACACCTCCAACACTGAAGCTTTCTTT
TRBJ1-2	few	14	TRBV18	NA	CASSPDLANYGYTF	TGTGCCAGCTCACCAGACCTAGCTAACTATGGCTACACCTTC
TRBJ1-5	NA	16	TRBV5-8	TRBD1	CASSPWLRGRGQPQHF	TGTGCCAGCAGCCCCTGGTTGAGGGGGCGAGGACAGCCCCAGCATTTT
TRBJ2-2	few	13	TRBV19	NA	CASRTELAGELFF	TGTGCCAGTAGGACAGAGTTGGCCGGGGAGCTGTTTTTT
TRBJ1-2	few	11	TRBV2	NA	CASRQVHGYTF	TGTGCCAGCAGACAGGTCCATGGCTACACCTTC
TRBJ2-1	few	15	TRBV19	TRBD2	CASSIGLALYNEQFF	TGTGCCAGTAGTATCGGACTAGCGCTTTACAATGAGCAGTTCTTC
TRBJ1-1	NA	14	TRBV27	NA	CASSFLGRGTEAFF	TGTGCCAGCAGTTTTTTAGGGCGGGGCACTGAAGCTTTCTTT
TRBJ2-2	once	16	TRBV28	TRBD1	CASSEPGQGAGGELFF	TGTGCCAGCAGTGAACCGGGACAGGGGGCCGGAGGGGAGCTGTTTTTT
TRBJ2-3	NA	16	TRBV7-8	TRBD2	CASSLVSGGSTDTQYF	TGTGCCAGCAGCTTAGTCAGCGGGGGGAGCACAGATACGCAGTATTTT
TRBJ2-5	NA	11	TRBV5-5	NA	CASSFRETQYF	TGTGCCAGCAGCTTTCGGGAGACCCAGTACTTC
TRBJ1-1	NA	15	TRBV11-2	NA	CASSVGGTSNTEAFF	TGTGCCAGCAGCGTAGGGGGGACAAGCAACACTGAAGCTTTCTTT
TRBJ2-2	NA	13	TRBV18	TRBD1	CASSRQGGGELFF	TGTGCCAGCTCACGACAGGGCGGCGGGGAGCTGTTTTTT
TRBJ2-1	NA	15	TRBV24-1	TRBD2	CATSDLTSGSGEQFF	TGTGCCACCAGTGATTTAACTAGCGGGAGTGGGGAGCAGTTCTTC
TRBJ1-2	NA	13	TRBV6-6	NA	CASRDSFNYGYTF	TGTGCCAGCAGGGACAGTTTTAACTATGGCTACACCTTC
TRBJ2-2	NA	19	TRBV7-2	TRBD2	CASSRHLAGGPSNTGELFF	TGTGCCAGCAGCAGACATCTAGCGGGAGGGCCCTCGAACACCGGGGAGCTGTTTTTT
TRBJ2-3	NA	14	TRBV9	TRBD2	CASSVAGGIDTQYF	TGTGCCAGCAGCGTTGCGGGGGGGATAGATACGCAGTATTTT
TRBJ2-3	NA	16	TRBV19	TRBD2	CASSIGTSGSRDTQYF	TGTGCCAGTAGTATTGGAACTAGCGGGAGCCGGGATACGCAGTATTTT
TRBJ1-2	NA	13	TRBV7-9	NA	CASSLAGGDGYTF	TGTGCCAGCAGCTTAGCGGGGGGTGATGGCTACACCTTC
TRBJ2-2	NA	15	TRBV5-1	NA	CASSLVAGNTGELFF	TGCGCCAGCAGCTTGGTGGCGGGAAACACCGGGGAGCTGTTTTTT
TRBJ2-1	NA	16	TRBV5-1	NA	CASSLESTSARNEQFF	TGCGCCAGCAGCTTGGAATCGACTAGTGCACGGAATGAGCAGTTCTTC
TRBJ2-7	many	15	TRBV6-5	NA	CASRAQPSGSYEQYF	TGTGCCAGCAGAGCCCAACCTAGTGGGTCCTACGAGCAGTACTTC
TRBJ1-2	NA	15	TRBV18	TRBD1	CASSPETGGIYGYTF	TGTGCCAGCTCTCCCGAGACAGGGGGCATCTATGGCTACACCTTC
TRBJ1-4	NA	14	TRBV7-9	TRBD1	CASSPTGDDEKLFF	TGTGCCAGCAGCCCGACAGGGGATGACGAAAAACTGTTTTTT
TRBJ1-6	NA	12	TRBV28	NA	CASSLARSPLHF	TGTGCCAGCAGTTTGGCCCGATCACCCCTCCACTTT
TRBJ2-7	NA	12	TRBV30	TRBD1	CAGTQGRSEQYF	TGTGCCGGGACACAGGGGCGTAGCGAGCAGTACTTC
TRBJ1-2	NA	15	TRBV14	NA	CASSPARGPLGGYTF	TGTGCCAGCAGCCCCGCCAGGGGCCCCTTAGGGGGCTACACCTTC
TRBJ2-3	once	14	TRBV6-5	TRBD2	CASNPGGRGDTQYF	TGTGCCAGCAACCCGGGGGGGCGGGGAGATACGCAGTATTTT
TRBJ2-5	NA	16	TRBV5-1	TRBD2	CASSLVLAGFQETQYF	TGCGCCAGCAGCTTGGTTCTAGCGGGGTTCCAAGAGACCCAGTACTTC
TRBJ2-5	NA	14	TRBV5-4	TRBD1	CASSLRAGGETQYF	TGTGCCAGCAGCTTGCGGGCAGGGGGAGAGACCCAGTACTTC
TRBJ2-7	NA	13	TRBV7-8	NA	CASSPRQPREQYF	TGTGCCAGCAGCCCACGACAGCCGAGAGAGCAGTACTTC
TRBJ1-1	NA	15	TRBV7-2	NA	CASSLTPTRVTEAFF	TGTGCCAGCAGCTTAACCCCCACCCGCGTCACTGAAGCTTTCTTT
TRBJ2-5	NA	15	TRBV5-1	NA	CASSLTGAYQETQYF	TGCGCCAGCAGCTTGACGGGAGCGTACCAAGAGACCCAGTACTTC
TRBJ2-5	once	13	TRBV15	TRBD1	CAASAGGQETQYF	TGTGCCGCCTCGGCAGGGGGTCAAGAGACCCAGTACTTC
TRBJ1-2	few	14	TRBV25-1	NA	CASSEFGGSYGYTF	TGTGCCAGCAGTGAATTTGGCGGCTCCTATGGCTACACCTTC
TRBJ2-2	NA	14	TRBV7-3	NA	CASSPGFDTGELFF	TGTGCCAGCAGCCCGGGATTCGACACCGGGGAGCTGTTTTTT
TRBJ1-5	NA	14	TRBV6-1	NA	CASSEATVSQPQHF	TGTGCCAGCAGTGAAGCAACGGTCTCCCAGCCCCAGCATTTT
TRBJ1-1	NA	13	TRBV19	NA	CASSILESTEAFF	TGTGCCAGTAGTATCCTGGAGAGCACTGAAGCTTTCTTT
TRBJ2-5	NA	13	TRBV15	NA	CATSRGPGETQYF	TGTGCCACCAGCAGAGGGCCGGGGGAGACCCAGTACTTC
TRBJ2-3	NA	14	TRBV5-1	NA	CASSNLGGQDTQYF	TGCGCCAGCAGTAATCTGGGAGGCCAAGATACGCAGTATTTT